The rows below give T cell receptor beta chains drawn from one sample of a study of OX40 agonist ivuxolimab in advanced cancers. TCRdb's table, derived via immunoSEQ multiplex PCR, lists solely in-frame clones and lacks some. Of approximately 70,000 clones in the sample, around 90% were seen once. The sample was CD4+ or CD8+ T cells sorted from blood, taken in a trial of the OX40 agonist ivuxolimab. Receptors originate from an adult with an advanced solid tumor such as melanoma, head and neck, liver or kidney cancer. Each CDR3 is given with its conserved first and last residue. A D gene is named only where the DNA matches it firmly. Clone sizes are given selectively: once, few, many, or a class where the clone is expanded.

d_call: TRBD2; v_call: TRBV5-1; j_call: TRBJ2-7; clone_size: NA; cdr3_aa: CARILEGLAGIRGEQYF; cdr3_nt: TGCGCCAGAATACTTGAGGGACTAGCGGGAATTCGGGGCGAGCAGTACTTC
d_call: NA; v_call: TRBV19; j_call: TRBJ1-1; clone_size: once; cdr3_aa: CASGTGANTEAFF; cdr3_nt: TGTGCCAGCGGAACAGGAGCCAACACTGAAGCTTTCTTT
d_call: TRBD1; v_call: TRBV10-1; j_call: TRBJ2-5; clone_size: NA; cdr3_aa: CASSESGRGQSGETQYF; cdr3_nt: TGCGCCAGCAGTGAAAGCGGCAGGGGGCAGAGTGGTGAGACCCAGTACTTC
d_call: NA; v_call: TRBV5-1; j_call: TRBJ2-3; clone_size: few; cdr3_aa: CASSLGASFGDTQYF; cdr3_nt: TGCGCCAGCAGCTTGGGGGCTTCCTTTGGAGATACGCAGTATTTT
d_call: NA; v_call: TRBV7-2; j_call: TRBJ1-5; clone_size: NA; cdr3_aa: CASSLQGDQPQHF; cdr3_nt: TGTGCCAGCAGCCTCCAGGGTGATCAGCCCCAGCATTTT
d_call: TRBD2; v_call: TRBV10-3; j_call: TRBJ2-5; clone_size: NA; cdr3_aa: CATLGGGRGSQYF; cdr3_nt: TGTGCCACCCTTGGCGGCGGGAGAGGCTCCCAGTACTTC
d_call: NA; v_call: TRBV30; j_call: TRBJ1-6; clone_size: NA; cdr3_aa: CAWSVGLSSSPLHF; cdr3_nt: TGTGCCTGGAGTGTAGGCTTGTCTAGTTCACCCCTCCACTTT
d_call: NA; v_call: TRBV18; j_call: TRBJ2-3; clone_size: NA; cdr3_aa: CASSQGPSEGKTDTQYF; cdr3_nt: TGTGCCAGCTCACAGGGACCGTCTGAGGGGAAAACAGATACGCAGTATTTT
d_call: TRBD1; v_call: TRBV10-3; j_call: TRBJ1-5; clone_size: NA; cdr3_aa: CAISEGTVSNQPQHF; cdr3_nt: TGTGCCATCAGTGAGGGGACAGTGAGCAATCAGCCCCAGCATTTT
d_call: NA; v_call: TRBV30; j_call: TRBJ1-2; clone_size: NA; cdr3_aa: CAWSVRQSYGYTF; cdr3_nt: TGTGCCTGGAGTGTACGACAGTCCTATGGCTACACCTTC
d_call: NA; v_call: TRBV6-1; j_call: TRBJ1-1; clone_size: NA; cdr3_aa: CASSEGLGRWGLNTEAFF; cdr3_nt: TGTGCCAGCAGTGAAGGGCTAGGGAGATGGGGCCTTAACACTGAAGCTTTCTTT
d_call: TRBD2; v_call: TRBV18; j_call: TRBJ2-1; clone_size: NA; cdr3_aa: CASSPPSGSYNEQFF; cdr3_nt: TGTGCCAGCTCACCCCCTAGCGGCTCCTACAATGAGCAGTTCTTC
d_call: NA; v_call: TRBV6-4; j_call: TRBJ2-3; clone_size: NA; cdr3_aa: CASSDYSAGGTDTQYF; cdr3_nt: TGTGCCAGCAGTGACTACTCGGCAGGGGGGACAGATACGCAGTATTTT
d_call: TRBD1; v_call: TRBV7-9; j_call: TRBJ1-5; clone_size: NA; cdr3_aa: CASSLGTGGNQPQHF; cdr3_nt: TGTGCCAGCAGCCTCGGGACAGGAGGGAATCAGCCCCAGCATTTT
d_call: TRBD1; v_call: TRBV6-5; j_call: TRBJ1-2; clone_size: NA; cdr3_aa: CASSYSDRDPNGYTF; cdr3_nt: TGTGCCAGCAGTTACTCGGACAGGGACCCCAATGGCTACACCTTC
d_call: TRBD1; v_call: TRBV6-6; j_call: TRBJ1-4; clone_size: NA; cdr3_aa: CASSFRQGAGEKLFF; cdr3_nt: TGTGCCAGCAGTTTTCGACAGGGGGCAGGGGAAAAACTGTTTTTT
d_call: TRBD2; v_call: TRBV2; j_call: TRBJ2-5; clone_size: NA; cdr3_aa: CASTPGLALETQYF; cdr3_nt: TGTGCCAGCACCCCGGGACTAGCGTTAGAGACCCAGTACTTC
d_call: NA; v_call: TRBV27; j_call: TRBJ2-6; clone_size: NA; cdr3_aa: CASSLSWSSGANVLTF; cdr3_nt: TGTGCCAGCAGTTTATCGTGGAGCTCTGGGGCCAACGTCCTGACTTTC
d_call: TRBD2; v_call: TRBV6-5; j_call: TRBJ2-5; clone_size: NA; cdr3_aa: CASSHRGDQETQYF; cdr3_nt: TGTGCCAGCAGTCACCGGGGGGACCAAGAGACCCAGTACTTC
d_call: NA; v_call: TRBV19; j_call: TRBJ1-3; clone_size: once; cdr3_aa: CASNAPVSGNTIYF; cdr3_nt: TGTGCCAGTAATGCCCCGGTCTCTGGAAACACCATATATTTT
d_call: TRBD1; v_call: TRBV7-9; j_call: TRBJ1-3; clone_size: once; cdr3_aa: CASTQSGGGAGNTIYF; cdr3_nt: TGTGCCAGCACCCAATCAGGGGGGGGAGCTGGAAACACCATATATTTT
d_call: TRBD2; v_call: TRBV11-2; j_call: TRBJ2-1; clone_size: NA; cdr3_aa: CASSLSGRRYNEQFF; cdr3_nt: TGTGCCAGCAGCTTAAGCGGGAGGAGGTACAATGAGCAGTTCTTC
d_call: TRBD2; v_call: TRBV7-2; j_call: TRBJ2-2; clone_size: NA; cdr3_aa: CASLPSGSSGELFF; cdr3_nt: TGTGCCAGCCTTCCTAGCGGGAGCTCCGGGGAGCTGTTTTTT
d_call: TRBD1; v_call: TRBV27; j_call: TRBJ2-3; clone_size: NA; cdr3_aa: CASSRRRGQADTQYF; cdr3_nt: TGTGCCAGCAGTCGTCGCAGGGGGCAAGCAGATACGCAGTATTTT
d_call: TRBD1; v_call: TRBV6-6; j_call: TRBJ2-2; clone_size: once; cdr3_aa: CASSYGQEELFF; cdr3_nt: TGTGCCAGCAGTTACGGACAGGAGGAGCTGTTTTTT
d_call: TRBD2; v_call: TRBV18; j_call: TRBJ2-7; clone_size: NA; cdr3_aa: CASSLGLAGSGYEQYF; cdr3_nt: TGTGCCAGCTCACTAGGACTAGCGGGATCAGGCTACGAGCAGTACTTC
d_call: NA; v_call: TRBV19; j_call: TRBJ1-3; clone_size: NA; cdr3_aa: CAGSRTGGNTIYF; cdr3_nt: TGTGCCGGAAGCCGAACCGGGGGAAACACCATATATTTT
d_call: TRBD2; v_call: TRBV6-1; j_call: TRBJ2-3; clone_size: NA; cdr3_aa: CASSLAGVGDTQYF; cdr3_nt: TGTGCCAGCAGTTTAGCGGGAGTGGGAGATACGCAGTATTTT
d_call: NA; v_call: TRBV30; j_call: TRBJ1-2; clone_size: NA; cdr3_aa: CAWSTQGEGGYTF; cdr3_nt: TGTGCCTGGAGTACGCAGGGAGAAGGCGGCTACACCTTC
d_call: TRBD1; v_call: TRBV4-3; j_call: TRBJ1-1; clone_size: NA; cdr3_aa: CASSQEVDRGHNTEAFF; cdr3_nt: TGCGCCAGCAGCCAAGAAGTGGACAGGGGTCACAACACTGAAGCTTTCTTT
d_call: NA; v_call: TRBV30; j_call: TRBJ2-3; clone_size: NA; cdr3_aa: CAWTLATDTQYF; cdr3_nt: TGTGCCTGGACTCTAGCCACAGATACGCAGTATTTT
d_call: TRBD1; v_call: TRBV9; j_call: TRBJ2-7; clone_size: NA; cdr3_aa: CASSVGDRGLYEQYF; cdr3_nt: TGTGCCAGCAGCGTGGGGGACAGGGGGCTATACGAGCAGTACTTC
d_call: TRBD1; v_call: TRBV19; j_call: TRBJ2-7; clone_size: NA; cdr3_aa: CASSGTGTSKPNYEQYF; cdr3_nt: TGTGCCAGTAGTGGGACAGGGACCTCCAAACCTAACTACGAGCAGTACTTC
d_call: TRBD1; v_call: TRBV6-6; j_call: TRBJ2-1; clone_size: NA; cdr3_aa: CASSFRQGAHNEQFF; cdr3_nt: TGTGCCAGCAGTTTCCGACAGGGGGCGCATAATGAGCAGTTCTTC
d_call: TRBD2; v_call: TRBV11-2; j_call: TRBJ2-2; clone_size: NA; cdr3_aa: CASSGLAGTTGELFF; cdr3_nt: TGTGCCAGCAGCGGACTAGCGGGTACCACCGGGGAGCTGTTTTTT
d_call: TRBD2; v_call: TRBV28; j_call: TRBJ2-3; clone_size: NA; cdr3_aa: CASSASGRRDTQYF; cdr3_nt: TGTGCCAGCAGTGCTAGCGGGAGACGAGATACGCAGTATTTT
d_call: TRBD2; v_call: TRBV9; j_call: TRBJ2-3; clone_size: NA; cdr3_aa: CASSVTSGSTDTQYF; cdr3_nt: TGTGCCAGCAGCGTAACTAGCGGGAGCACAGATACGCAGTATTTT